Each of the 5 T cell receptor beta chains below was sequenced from the same sample in a study of control samples from healthy donors and cancer patients. Assay used: immunoSEQ multiplex PCR; TCRdb lists only in-frame clones, some missing. Here the sample spans some 79,000 clones, 80% to 95% being singletons. The sequencing sample was made of PBMCs. All receptors come from a woman aged 40-49 years with lung cancer.

In its sample, this clone was seen once. This chain links TRBV5-1 with TRBJ2-7, with D perhaps TRBD1 (6 bases). The CDR3 extends over 12 amino acids. Trimming took off 0 bases at V and 9 bases at J, with 10 bases between the two ends. CDR1 SGHRS and CDR2 YFSETQ come from the germline V gene. CDR3 loop: CASSLGQGRQYF. CDR3 DNA: TGCGCCAGCAGCTTGGGTCAGGGGAGGCAGTACTTC.

The V and J genes are TRBV6-5 and TRBJ1-4; D remains unclear. The germline V gene encodes CDR1 MNHEY and CDR2 SVGAGI. This CDR3 has 15 amino acids. Trimming removed 7 bases at V and 2 bases at J, with 14 bases between. CDR3 sequence: CASIRAAATNEKLFF. CDR3 nucleotides: TGTGCCAGCATAAGAGCTGCGGCCACTAATGAAAAACTGTTTTTT.

The chain carries TRBV11-2 and TRBJ1-5, with unresolved D. This CDR3 has 15 amino acids. The V and J ends lost 1 base and 4 bases respectively, with 11 bases between them. Germline lookup yields CDR1 SGHAT and CDR2 FQNNGV. CDR3 region: CASSLGDTYNQPQHF. CDR3 bases: TGTGCCAGCAGCTTAGGAGATACCTATAATCAGCCCCAGCATTTT.

This CDR3 is CASSRRDSTREQYF. The CDR3 DNA sequence: TGTGCCAGCAGCCGCCGGGACTCCACTAGGGAGCAGTACTTC. V and J are TRBV7-9 and TRBJ2-7; maybe TRBD2 (6 bases). From germline, CDR1 is SEHNR and CDR2 FQNEAQ (reference sequence). Trimming took off 5 bases at V and 7 bases at J, with 18 bases between the two ends. This CDR3 has 14 residues.

The V and J genes are TRBV27 and TRBJ1-1; D is undetermined. The length of the CDR3 is 15 residues. CDR1 is MNHEY and CDR2 is SMNVEV in the germline V gene (reference sequence). Trimming shortened V by 4 bases and J by 1 base, and 13 bases separated the two germline ends. The CDR3 DNA sequence: TGTGCCAGCAGTTCGAACACTATTAAGAACACTGAAGCTTTCTTT. This sequence encodes CASSSNTIKNTEAFF.